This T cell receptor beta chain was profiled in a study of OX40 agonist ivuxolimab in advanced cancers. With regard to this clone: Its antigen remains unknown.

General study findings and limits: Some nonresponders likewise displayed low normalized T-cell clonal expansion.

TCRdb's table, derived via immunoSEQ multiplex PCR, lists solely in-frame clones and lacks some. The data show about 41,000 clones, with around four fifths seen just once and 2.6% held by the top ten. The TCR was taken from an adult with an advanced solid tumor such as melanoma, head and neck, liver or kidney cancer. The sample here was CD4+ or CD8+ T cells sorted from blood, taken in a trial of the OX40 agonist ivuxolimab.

For the CDR3, the DNA is TGTGCCAGCTCACCAGGAAACAGGGGGCTTTATGGCTACACCTTC. This gives the protein CASSPGNRGLYGYTF. This rearrangement joins TRBV18 to TRBJ1-2; 9 positions match TRBD1. The germline V gene encodes CDR1 KGHSH and CDR2 LQKENI. The CDR3 sequence is 15 residues long. The V gene end was trimmed by 2 bases and the J gene end by 5 bases; junction bases not matched to a gene: 6.